The clone carrying this T cell receptor (beta chain) was observed a single time. Germline-derived CDR1 and CDR2 are MNHNS and SASEGT. The CDR3 is 12 amino acids. Trimming pared 1 base from V and 4 bases from J, leaving 4 bases between. The data derive from a study of technical replicates of blood from a few donors. Clones were sequenced by immunoSEQ multiplex PCR, and TCRdb holds only the in-frame ones, with some missing. The top ten hold over 0.2% of the sample, which has about 90,000 clones, under 95% seen once. This TCR was recovered from a human donor in good health. Sample: T cells isolated from PBMCs. The chain employs TRBV6-1 and TRBJ1-2; unclear D gene. The CDR3, as DNA: TGTGCCAGCAGTGAAGGTAGCTATGGCTACACCTTC. Amino acids: CASSEGSYGYTF.